The sequence of this TCR beta chain was determined in a study of identical twins. Study-wide findings and caveats: Because invariant MAIT and iNKT cells could be present, zero-insertion analyses could be partly confounded. The more abundant beta clonotypes in cord blood had fewer insertions, and memory repertoires did not show this.

This clonotype has only a few counts. Its antigen is undetermined. A universal primer site was added by template switching, and unique molecular identifiers were carried by the cDNA. TCRdb independently ran MiXCR on the 5' RACE reads; one entry per CDR3 protein. The sample records some 500,000 distinct CDR3 sequences, 14% being singletons. The CDR3 runs 14 residues. The trim removed 5 bases at V and 8 bases at J, leaving 8 bases unmatched. CDR1 is SGHAT and CDR2 is FQNNGV in the germline V gene. The same data also went into a second study, on yellow fever vaccine responses in identical twins.

What was sequenced was CD4+ T cells sorted from blood. This TCR came from a woman aged 18-30 years in good health. V is TRBV11-2 and J is TRBJ1-2; 10 positions match TRBD1. The CDR3 protein is CASSTDRGGSGYTF. CDR3 coding DNA: TGTGCCAGCAGCACGGACAGGGGGGGTAGCGGCTACACCTTC. The full variable domain, completed using reference TRBV11-2 and TRBJ1-2, is EAGVAQSPRYKIIEKRQSVAFWCNPISGHATLYWYQQILGQGPKLLIQFQNNGVVDDSQLPKDRFSAERLKGVDSTLKIQPAKLEDSAVYLCASSTDRGGSGYTFGSGTRLTVV.